This is a list of T cell receptor beta chains from one sample in a study of early T cells in non-severe SARS-CoV-2 infection. TCRdb reanalysed the 5' RACE reads using MiXCR and keeps one entry per CDR3 protein. The sample holds roughly 64,000 distinct CDR3 sequences; under 15% are singletons and the top ten take around 4.2%. The sample consisted of whole blood. All receptors derive from an adult who was a healthcare worker with PCR-confirmed SARS-CoV-2 infection or an uninfected control (not recorded which). The CDR3 runs from the conserved cysteine through the conserved F or W. The D gene is left open where the match is weak. The listing skips clone size in some rows; elsewhere it reads once, few, many or a size class.

clone_size j_call v_call d_call cdr3_aa cdr3_nt
many TRBJ2-5 TRBV12-3/TRBV12-4 - CASSLVQGFETFDSQYQETQYF TGTGCCAGCAGTTTAGTTCAAGGGTTTGAGACATTCGATTCTCAGTACCAAGAGACCCAGTACTTC
many TRBJ1-1 TRBV27 - CASSLGIPGLTEAFF TGTGCCAGCAGTTTAGGTATCCCCGGTTTGACTGAAGCTTTCTTT
many TRBJ1-1 TRBV3-1 - CASSQGVRNTEAFF TGTGCCAGCAGCCAAGGAGTTCGGAACACTGAAGCTTTCTTT
few TRBJ2-3 TRBV25-1 - CASSEPAASGTDTQYF TGTGCCAGCAGTGAACCGGCAGCCTCGGGCACAGATACGCAGTATTTT
- TRBJ2-1 TRBV7-2 - CASTWGSSYNEQFF TGTGCCAGCACCTGGGGGAGCTCCTACAATGAGCAGTTCTTC
many TRBJ1-5 TRBV19 - CASSTSTGLNQPQHF TGTGCCAGTAGTACCTCGACAGGCCTAAATCAGCCCCAGCATTTT
many TRBJ1-5 TRBV7-6 - CASSVGQGQPQHF TGTGCCAGCAGCGTCGGGCAGGGGCAGCCCCAGCATTTT
many TRBJ1-1 TRBV4-3 - CASSQDGDTEAFF TGCGCCAGCAGCCAAGACGGCGACACTGAAGCTTTCTTT
few TRBJ2-2 TRBV20-1 - CSARGASGELFF TGCAGTGCTAGGGGGGCTAGCGGGGAGCTGTTTTTT
few TRBJ2-3 TRBV29-1 TRBD2 CSKTSAGDTQYF TGCAGCAAGACTAGCGCGGGAGATACGCAGTATTTT
many TRBJ2-5 TRBV2 - CASSEGQGTYF TGTGCCAGCAGTGAAGGCCAGGGGACGTACTTC
many TRBJ1-5 TRBV27 - CASSEGFNQPQHF TGTGCCAGCAGTGAAGGGTTCAATCAGCCCCAGCATTTT
- TRBJ2-7 TRBV12-2 - CASRPGMGWGSMGSEQYF TGTGCAAGTCGCCCCGGCATGGGTTGGGGCAGCATGGGGTCCGAGCAGTACTTC
many TRBJ2-7 TRBV9 - CASSVDSSYEQYF TGTGCCAGCAGCGTAGACAGTTCCTACGAGCAGTACTTC
many TRBJ1-1 TRBV12-3/TRBV12-4 TRBD1 CASSPYTGVGNTEAFF TGTGCCAGCAGTCCGTATACAGGGGTGGGGAACACTGAAGCTTTCTTT
many TRBJ2-7 TRBV12-3/TRBV12-4 TRBD1 CASSLIWDRGSEQYF TGTGCCAGCAGTTTGATCTGGGACAGGGGTAGCGAGCAGTACTTC
once TRBJ1-2 TRBV2 TRBD1 CASSTGTGSHGYTF TGTGCCAGCAGCACCGGGACAGGGAGCCATGGCTACACCTTC
many TRBJ1-6 TRBV7-9 - CASSLGGSDSPLHF TGTGCCAGCAGCTTAGGGGGGTCGGATTCACCCCTCCACTTT
many TRBJ2-7 TRBV13 TRBD1 CASSLVPRRRDRGYEQYF TGTGCCAGCAGCTTAGTCCCACGCCGGCGGGACAGGGGTTACGAGCAGTACTTC
few TRBJ1-1 TRBV6-2/TRBV6-3 - CASSLQRGWGNTEAFF TGTGCCAGCAGTCTACAGAGGGGTTGGGGGAACACTGAAGCTTTCTTT
many TRBJ2-5 TRBV7-9 - CASSGEAQYQETQYF TGTGCCAGCAGCGGAGAGGCCCAGTACCAAGAGACCCAGTACTTC
- TRBJ2-7 TRBV19 - CASSIAGTGALYYEQYF TGTGCCAGTAGTATAGCGGGGACGGGCGCACTTTACTACGAGCAGTACTTC
few TRBJ2-7 TRBV11-2 - CASSLSQGYEQYF TGTGCCAGCAGCTTAAGCCAGGGCTACGAGCAGTACTTC
many TRBJ2-3 TRBV20-1 TRBD2 CSAAGTSGGLLGGDTQYF TGCAGTGCTGCCGGGACTAGCGGGGGACTGCTTGGTGGAGATACGCAGTATTTT
- TRBJ2-7 TRBV5-1 TRBD1 CASSLDVTGGPQYF TGCGCCAGCAGCTTGGATGTGACAGGGGGTCCCCAGTACTTC
few TRBJ2-5 TRBV11-3 - CASSLDYSGTQYF TGTGCCAGCAGCTTAGATTATTCTGGGACCCAGTACTTC
few TRBJ2-2 TRBV11-2 - CASSLFWGSTGELFF TGTGCCAGCAGCTTATTTTGGGGGAGCACCGGGGAGCTGTTTTTT
many TRBJ2-3 TRBV9 - CASSPPVGGGDTDTQYF TGTGCCAGCAGCCCCCCCGTAGGAGGGGGAGACACAGATACGCAGTATTTT
- TRBJ2-3 TRBV6-5 - CASSFAGLRDTQYF TGTGCCAGCAGTTTCGCAGGACTCCGAGATACGCAGTATTTT
- TRBJ1-2 TRBV10-3 TRBD1 CAITPGQGSGYTF TGTGCCATCACCCCCGGACAGGGAAGTGGCTACACCTTC
many TRBJ2-2 TRBV5-6 - CASSLPGDYTGELFF TGTGCCAGCAGCTTGCCCGGGGACTACACCGGGGAGCTGTTTTTT
- TRBJ2-7 TRBV14 - CASSQYGLYEQYF TGTGCCAGCAGCCAATATGGCCTGTACGAGCAGTACTTC
many TRBJ2-6 TRBV6-2/TRBV6-3 - CASSRLGANVLTF TGTGCCAGCAGTCGCCTTGGGGCCAACGTCCTGACTTTC
many TRBJ2-1 TRBV13 TRBD2 CASSFSGTINEQFF TGTGCCAGCAGCTTTTCCGGGACTATCAATGAGCAGTTCTTC
few TRBJ2-4 TRBV9 - CASSVGASLGAKNIQYF TGTGCCAGCAGCGTAGGAGCTAGCCTAGGCGCCAAAAACATTCAGTACTTC
- TRBJ2-3 TRBV11-2 TRBD1 CVSSGGDRAFADTQYF TGTGTCAGCAGCGGCGGGGACAGGGCTTTTGCAGATACGCAGTATTTT
many TRBJ1-2 TRBV29-1 - CSVLRQDRLYGYTF TGCAGCGTTCTCCGACAGGACCGATTATATGGCTACACCTTC
few TRBJ1-2 TRBV24-1 - CATSDDYGYTF TGTGCCACCAGTGATGACTATGGCTACACCTTC
many TRBJ1-5 TRBV2 - CASIQGPNQPQHF TGTGCCAGCATTCAGGGGCCCAATCAGCCCCAGCATTTT
- TRBJ2-2 TRBV12-3/TRBV12-4 - CASSHTGELFF TGTGCCAGCAGTCACACCGGGGAGCTGTTTTTT
many TRBJ2-7 TRBV18 - CASSPPSLPAPPGEQYF TGTGCCAGCTCACCACCATCGTTGCCTGCCCCTCCTGGCGAGCAGTACTTC
few TRBJ1-4 TRBV12-3/TRBV12-4 - CASSFGGAANEKLFF TGTGCCAGCAGTTTTGGCGGTGCTGCTAATGAAAAACTGTTTTTT
- TRBJ1-3 TRBV10-3 TRBD1 CAISAGDRGLTIYF TGTGCCATCAGTGCCGGTGACAGGGGGTTGACCATATATTTT
- TRBJ2-5 TRBV12-3/TRBV12-4 TRBD2 CASSPDSGTSGTETQYF TGTGCCAGCAGTCCCGACAGTGGGACTAGCGGGACTGAGACCCAGTACTTC
- TRBJ1-2 TRBV7-9 TRBD1 CASSSAGQGVYGYTF TGTGCCAGCAGCTCTGCGGGACAGGGGGTGTATGGCTACACCTTC
many TRBJ2-5 TRBV12-3/TRBV12-4 TRBD1 CASSAYRDRGLETQYF TGTGCCAGCAGTGCCTACCGGGACAGGGGACTTGAGACCCAGTACTTC
many TRBJ2-7 TRBV10-1 - CASSDKTADPYEQYF TGCGCCAGCAGTGACAAGACAGCGGACCCCTACGAGCAGTACTTC
many TRBJ1-1 TRBV12-3/TRBV12-4 - CASSLPTASTEAFF TGTGCCAGCAGTCTACCGACAGCTTCCACTGAAGCTTTCTTT
few TRBJ1-2 TRBV3-1 - CASSPGPGGYGYTF TGTGCCAGCAGCCCGGGGCCTGGGGGCTATGGCTACACCTTC